These 17 T cell receptor beta chains share one sample of origin, sequenced in a study of blood T cell repertoires in COVID-19. The protocol was immunoSEQ multiplex PCR, while the TCRdb copy is restricted to in-frame clones and leaves out a portion. Of about 140,000 clones listed, approximately 84% are singletons. Material: peripheral blood. These receptors all stem from an elderly woman in a cohort sampled during active or convalescent COVID-19.

The chain is built from TRBV4-2 and TRBJ2-1, with TRBD2 matching 10 bases. Per germline, CDR1 LGHNA and CDR2 YNFKEQ. V shed 0 bases and J 6 bases; nucleotides not matched to a gene: 8. This CDR3 has 17 residues. The CDR3 bases are TGTGCCAGCAGCCAAGATGGCCGGAGCGGGGGGGTCAATGAGCAGTTCTTC. The encoded protein is CASSQDGRSGGVNEQFF.

The sample holds a few counts of this clone. The CDR3 nucleotides read TGTGCCAGCAGTCGAACAGGTTCTGGCTACACCTTC. Translated, it gives CASSRTGSGYTF. This chain connects TRBV3-1 (or the pseudogene TRBV3-2) to TRBJ1-2; a possible D gene is TRBD1 (5 bases). The V end was cut by 6 bases, the J end by 7 bases, with 12 bases between. This CDR3 region has 12 residues. CDR1 is LGHDT, CDR2 YNNKEL, per germline (reference sequence).

The V gene is TRBV6-5, the J gene TRBJ1-1, with a weak D call TRBD1 (5 bases). This CDR3 contains 14 residues. Germline lookup yields CDR1 MNHEY and CDR2 SVGAGI. Between the trimmed V and J ends, which lost 4 bases and 0 bases, there was a span of 9 bases. The CDR3 loop reads CASSWEGLNTEAFF. CDR3 coding DNA: TGTGCCAGCAGTTGGGAGGGGTTGAACACTGAAGCTTTCTTT.

V is TRBV5-1 and J is TRBJ2-7; 9 bases align to TRBD1. CDR1 and CDR2 from the germline V gene are SGHRS and YFSETQ. Germline trimming cut 4 bases from V and 6 bases from J; bases unmatched to any gene: 8. The CDR3 is 14 residues long. The CDR3 is CASSPTGGGGEQYF. In DNA, the CDR3 is TGCGCCAGCAGCCCGACAGGGGGGGGTGGCGAGCAGTACTTC.

The rearrangement joins TRBV6-5 to TRBJ1-5; 9 bases agree with TRBD1. This CDR3 spans 15 amino acids. Germline CDR1 MNHEY, CDR2 SVGAGI. V shed 6 bases and J 3 bases; nucleotides not matched to a gene: 6. DNA of the CDR3: TGTGCCAGCAGCCCGGACAGGGGAGACAATCAGCCCCAGCATTTT. Its protein is CASSPDRGDNQPQHF.

The genes are TRBV9 and TRBJ2-1, with 10 bases aligning to TRBD2. The CDR3 is 16 residues long. V was pared by 4 bases and J by 6 bases, with 10 bases of the junction left unmatched. Looked up from germline, CDR1 is SGDLS and CDR2 is YYNGEE. The CDR3 region has the DNA TGTGCCAGCAGCCTTACAGCGGGGGGGCCGGCCAATGAGCAGTTCTTC. Amino acid sequence: CASSLTAGGPANEQFF.

The J gene is TRBJ1-2, the V gene TRBV12-3 or TRBV12-4, with TRBD1 as a possible D gene (5 bases). Trimming pared 3 bases from V and 6 bases from J, leaving 8 bases between. This CDR3 is 12 amino acids long. CDR3 region: CASSFWGDGYTF. DNA for the CDR3: TGTGCCAGCAGTTTCTGGGGGGATGGCTACACCTTC.

The chain couples TRBV6-5 to TRBJ1-2; possibly TRBD1 for D (6 bases). In germline, CDR1 is MNHEY, CDR2 SVGAGI. V lost 0 bases and J 6 bases, leaving 14 bases between the germline ends. CDR3 length equals 15 residues. CDR3 protein: CASSYSISRGNGYTF. The CDR3 region has the DNA TGTGCCAGCAGTTACTCGATATCCAGGGGAAATGGCTACACCTTC.

The V call is TRBV7-8, the J call TRBJ1-1; 8 bases agree with TRBD1. In germline, CDR1 is SGHVS, CDR2 FQNEAQ. The junction had 4 bases not matched to a gene; V was cut back by 0 bases and J by 4 bases. CDR3 size: 15 residues. CDR3 coding DNA: TGTGCCAGCAGCTTAGCATCAGGGGGCGTCACTGAAGCTTTCTTT. Its translation: CASSLASGGVTEAFF. Full variable domain (outside the CDR3, taken from reference TRBV7-8 and TRBJ1-1): GAGVSQSPRYKVAKRGQDVALRCDPISGHVSLFWYQQALGQGPEFLTYFQNEAQLDKSGLPSDRFFAERPEGSVSTLKIQRTQQEDSAVYLCASSLASGGVTEAFFGQGTRLTVV.

The chain recombines TRBV27 with TRBJ2-5, with TRBD1 identical over 9 bases. The V and J ends lost 3 bases and 4 bases, in that order; junction bases with no gene match: 9. The germline V gene encodes CDR1 MNHEY and CDR2 SMNVEV (reference sequence). The CDR3 contains 16 residues. The CDR3 nucleotides read TGTGCCAGCAGTTTTTTACAGGGGGCTTTGACAGAGACCCAGTACTTC. It is translated as CASSFLQGALTETQYF.

V usage is TRBV7-9 and J usage is TRBJ1-4, with D possibly TRBD1 on 5 matching bases. The CDR3 sequence is 14 residues long. From germline, CDR1 is SEHNR and CDR2 FQNEAQ (reference sequence). V lost 1 base and J lost 6, with 9 bases in between. CDR3 in amino acids: CASSLGGGDEKLFF. The CDR3 DNA reads as TGTGCCAGCAGCTTAGGTGGAGGGGATGAAAAACTGTTTTTT. Combining the CDR3 with reference TRBV7-9 and TRBJ1-4 gives the whole variable domain DTGVSQNPRHKITKRGQNVTFRCDPISEHNRLYWYRQTLGQGPEFLTYFQNEAQLEKSRLLSDRFSAERPKGSFSTLEIQRTEQGDSAMYLCASSLGGGDEKLFFGSGTQLSVL.

This clone was found once. The chain uses TRBV6-1 and TRBJ1-1; possibly TRBD1 for D (6 bases). The V gene's germline CDR1 is MNHNS and CDR2 SASEGT. Trimming took 0 bases from V and 6 from J, leaving 8 bases between them. CDR3 size: 13 residues. The CDR3 spells CASSEAPGAEAFF. DNA of the CDR3: TGTGCCAGCAGTGAAGCCCCAGGGGCTGAAGCTTTCTTT.

This clone was counted between two and nine times. The chain has TRBV29-1 and TRBJ1-1, with D possibly matching TRBD1 (6 bases). Germline V lookup: CDR1 SQVTM, CDR2 ANQGSEA. V dropped 6 bases and J dropped 0 bases, with 8 bases sitting between them. CDR3 size: 12 residues. CDR3 region: CSVEGVNTEAFF. In DNA, the CDR3 is TGCAGCGTCGAGGGGGTGAACACTGAAGCTTTCTTT.

The chain is built from TRBV19 and TRBJ1-3; a possible D gene is TRBD1 (6 bases). Germline V gene sequence: CDR1 LNHDA, CDR2 SQIVND (reference sequence). The CDR3 length is 16 residues. V dropped 4 bases and J dropped 0 bases, with 13 bases sitting between them. The CDR3 nucleotides are TGTGCCAGTAGTACGACAGGCTACATCTCTGGAAACACCATATATTTT. Its protein product is CASSTTGYISGNTIYF.

This rearrangement joins TRBV2 to TRBJ1-2; D might be TRBD1 (6 bases). Germline values: CDR1 SNHLY, CDR2 FYNNEI. V was trimmed by 4 bases and J by 0 bases, leaving 12 bases between them. The CDR3 length is 15 residues. This chain's CDR3 is CASSARGDANYGYTF. In DNA, the CDR3 is TGTGCCAGCAGTGCCAGGGGCGATGCTAACTATGGCTACACCTTC.

In nucleotides, the CDR3 is TGTGCCAGCAGCCGGACTTTTCTCCCCACAGATACGCAGTATTTT. Its translation: CASSRTFLPTDTQYF. V gene TRBV3-1 (or the pseudogene TRBV3-2) combines with J gene TRBJ2-3, with D possibly being TRBD2 (5 bases). V lost 4 bases and J 2 bases, leaving 13 bases between the germline ends. The CDR3 is 15 amino acids. CDR1 and CDR2 from the germline V gene are LGHDT and YNNKEL (reference sequence).

The rearrangement uses TRBV6-2 or TRBV6-3 and TRBJ2-3, with 14 bases that match TRBD2. Germline lookup yields CDR1 MNHEY and CDR2 SVGEGT. The CDR3 is 17 amino acids. The V and J ends lost 4 bases and 3 bases, in that order; junction bases with no gene match: 6. The DNA for the CDR3 is TGTGCCAGCAGTTGGACTAGCGGGGGGCCGAAAACAGATACGCAGTATTTT. Translated: CASSWTSGGPKTDTQYF.